This T cell receptor (beta chain) is drawn from a study of T-cell reconstitution after alpha-beta-depleted transplantation in children. Study outcomes and limitations: Diversity and T-cell counts at one year after transplant derived mostly from new T cells. Surviving recipient T cells and thymic progenitors accounted for the high day-60 TCRbeta diversity observed in some patients.

In regard to this clonotype: What it recognizes is unknown.

This CDR3 region has 15 residues. CDR1 is SNHLY and CDR2 is FYNNEI in the germline V gene. The trim removed 7 bases at V and 3 bases at J, leaving 11 bases unmatched. TCRbeta library construction was performed incorporating unique molecular identifiers. TCRdb re-derived calls from the PCR reads in MiXCR, one entry per CDR3 protein. The profile covers hundreds of thousands of distinct CDR3 sequences, with around 15% appearing a single time and approximately 28% taken by the ten largest. This sample comprised PBMCs, mostly from graft donor cells, obtained 360 days after TCRalphabeta/CD19-depleted stem cell transplant. The chain links TRBV2 to TRBJ2-5; 7 bases are shared with TRBD2. This TCR was sampled from a boy younger than two who had a stem cell transplant for Wiskott-Aldrich syndrome, so the T cells may come from the graft donor. The CDR3 nucleotides read TGTGCCAGCACCTATACAGCGGCGGGAGAAGAGACCCAGTACTTC. The encoded protein is CASTYTAAGEETQYF. The full variable domain, with the rest looked up from reference TRBV2 and TRBJ2-5, is EPEVTQTPSHQVTQMGQEVILRCVPISNHLYFYWYRQILGQKVEFLVSFYNNEISEKSEIFDDQFSVERPDGSNFTLKIRSTKLEDSAMYFCASTYTAAGEETQYFGPGTRLLVL.